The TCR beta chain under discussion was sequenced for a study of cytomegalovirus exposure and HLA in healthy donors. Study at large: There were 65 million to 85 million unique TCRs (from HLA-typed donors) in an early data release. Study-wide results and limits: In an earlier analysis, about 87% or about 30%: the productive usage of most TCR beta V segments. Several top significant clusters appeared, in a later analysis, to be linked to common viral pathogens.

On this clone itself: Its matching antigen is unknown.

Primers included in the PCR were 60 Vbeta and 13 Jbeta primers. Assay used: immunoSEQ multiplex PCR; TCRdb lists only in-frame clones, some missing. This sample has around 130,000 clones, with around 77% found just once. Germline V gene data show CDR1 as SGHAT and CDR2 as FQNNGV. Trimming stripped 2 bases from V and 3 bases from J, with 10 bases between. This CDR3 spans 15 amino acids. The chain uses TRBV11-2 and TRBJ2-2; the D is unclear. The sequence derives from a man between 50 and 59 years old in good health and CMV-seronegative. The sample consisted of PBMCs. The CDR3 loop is CASSLNGYYTGELFF. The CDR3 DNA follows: TGTGCCAGCAGCTTAAACGGGTACTACACCGGGGAGCTGTTTTTT.